The 14 T cell receptor beta chains below come from one sample, sequenced in a study of blood T cell repertoires in COVID-19 (dated by TCRdb to about 2020). The library was built by means of the immunoSEQ multiplex PCR assay. TCRdb carries this immuneACCESS record with in-frame sequences only. Its versions omit some clonotypes, under half of them owing to an unresolved V gene in the studies checked, with the rest unexplained. This sample is represented by around 130,000 clones; around 84% of them were singletons. The ten biggest clones cover approximately 18% of the sample. Sequencing was done on a sample of peripheral blood. The source is a woman older than 75 with acute or convalescent COVID-19.

The chain combines TRBV7-6 with TRBJ1-3; the match to TRBD1 covers 8 bases. CDR1 SGHVS and CDR2 FNYEAQ come from the germline V gene. The CDR3 contains 17 residues. V lost 1 base, J lost 0 bases, and 5 bases stayed unmatched. This CDR3 reads CASSLEQGGPSGNTIYF. The CDR3 nucleotides read TGTGCCAGCAGCTTAGAACAGGGGGGACCCTCTGGAAACACCATATATTTT.

The V gene is TRBV4-1, the J gene TRBJ2-7, with D tentatively TRBD1 (6 bases). V was cut by 4 bases and J by 2 bases, with 15 bases left in between. The CDR3 totals 15 residues. Per germline, CDR1 MGHRA and CDR2 YSYEKL. The CDR3 coding sequence is TGCGCCAGCAGCCTCGGACAGCAGATAACCTACGAGCAGTACTTC. Translated: CASSLGQQITYEQYF.

The gene calls are TRBV5-4 and TRBJ1-2; 9 bases fit TRBD1. Germline V gene sequence: CDR1 SGHNT, CDR2 YYREEE (reference sequence). This CDR3 is built from 13 residues. V gave up 3 bases and J gave up 7 bases; unmatched junction bases: 4. The CDR3 loop reads CASSWGTGFGYTF. In nucleotides, the CDR3 is TGTGCCAGCAGCTGGGGGACAGGGTTTGGCTACACCTTC.

The sample holds a few counts of this clone. The chain joins TRBV27 to TRBJ1-6; TRBD1 agrees at 8 bases. This CDR3 has 17 amino acids. Germline trimming cut 3 bases from V and 9 bases from J; bases unmatched to any gene: 13. In germline, CDR1 is MNHEY, CDR2 SMNVEV (reference sequence). The CDR3 spells CASSFTAGDRQSSPLHF. Here the CDR3 DNA reads TGTGCCAGCAGTTTCACAGCCGGGGACAGGCAAAGTTCACCCCTCCACTTT.

The chain links TRBV10-2 to TRBJ2-3; 8 bases match TRBD2. The CDR3 totals 14 residues. The germline CDR1 and CDR2 sequences are WSHSY and SAAADI. The ends lost 4 bases at V and 1 base at J; junction bases unmatched: 1. The CDR3 coding sequence is TGCGCCAGCAGTGTGACTAGCGGCACAGATACGCAGTATTTT. It encodes CASSVTSGTDTQYF.

V gene TRBV11-2 combines with J gene TRBJ2-7; TRBD2 might be the D (5 bases). V was cut by 5 bases and J by 0 bases, with 14 bases left in between. CDR1 and CDR2 (germline): SGHAT, FQNNGV. This CDR3 is built from 15 residues. The CDR3 protein is CASSPRGPGSYEQYF. The DNA for the CDR3 is TGTGCCAGCAGCCCACGCGGGCCAGGCTCCTACGAGCAGTACTTC.

The chain employs TRBV2 and TRBJ2-5; 9 nucleotides line up with TRBD1. V was pared by 1 base and J by 4 bases, with 1 base of the junction left unmatched. Germline CDR1 SNHLY, CDR2 FYNNEI. The length of the CDR3 is 14 residues. The CDR3 reads CASSEDRGLETQYF. The CDR3 nucleotides read TGTGCCAGCAGTGAAGACAGGGGGCTAGAGACCCAGTACTTC.

The rearrangement joins TRBV15 to TRBJ1-1; 10 bases align to TRBD1. CDR1 is LNHNV and CDR2 is YYDKDF in the germline V gene (reference sequence). The CDR3 sequence is 16 residues long. V shed 1 base and J 1 base; nucleotides not matched to a gene: 3. Here the CDR3 reads CATSRGGQGRNTEAFF. In nucleotides, the CDR3 is TGTGCCACCAGCAGAGGGGGACAGGGGAGGAACACTGAAGCTTTCTTT.

This chain links TRBV3-1 (or the pseudogene TRBV3-2) with TRBJ1-2; 8 bases map to TRBD1. V trimming: 0 bases; J trimming: 0 bases; junction bases outside the gene matches: 18. CDR3 length equals 21 residues. Germline CDR1 and CDR2: LGHDT and YNNKEL (reference sequence). The CDR3 nucleotides are TGTGCCAGCAGCCAAGATTGGGCTAGGGCAGGGGGCGCAGAGACTAACTATGGCTACACCTTC. Translating gives CASSQDWARAGGAETNYGYTF.

The rearrangement joins TRBV27 to TRBJ1-5; no clear D. The CDR3 covers 16 residues. Trimming shortened V by 6 bases and J by 1 base, and 16 bases separated the two germline ends. The germline V gene has CDR1 MNHEY and CDR2 SMNVEV (reference sequence). The CDR3 DNA sequence: TGTGCCAGCAGCCTTTTCCGGGGAGGGAGCAATCAGCCCCAGCATTTT. This translates into CASSLFRGGSNQPQHF.

This chain connects TRBV7-2 to TRBJ2-1; TRBD2 might be the D (6 bases). The V and J ends lost 3 bases and 6 bases respectively, with 12 bases between them. The CDR3 length is 14 residues. Germline V CDR1 and CDR2: SGHTA, FQGNSA. The CDR3, as DNA: TGTGCCAGCAGCTTGCAGGTGGGGGGCAATGAGCAGTTCTTC. Its protein is CASSLQVGGNEQFF.

The chain combines TRBV7-8 with TRBJ2-1; unclear D gene. From germline, CDR1 is SGHVS and CDR2 FQNEAQ. The CDR3 consists of 16 residues. Trimming stripped 1 base from V and 7 bases from J, with 17 bases between. The CDR3 loop reads CASSLVQLSPANEQFF. As DNA, the CDR3 is TGTGCCAGCAGCTTAGTACAGCTCTCCCCGGCAAATGAGCAGTTCTTC.

This clone was recorded only once. The chain couples TRBV5-6 to TRBJ1-1; 7 bases are shared with TRBD1. Germline CDR1 is SGHDT and CDR2 is YYEEEE. V lost 4 bases and J lost 0; bases outside the gene matches: 6. The CDR3 consists of 15 residues. The CDR3 region is CASSRDSLLNTEAFF. The CDR3, as DNA: TGTGCCAGCAGCCGGGACAGCTTATTGAACACTGAAGCTTTCTTT.

The rearrangement links TRBV30 to TRBJ1-1; TRBD1 matches 8 bases. The CDR3 is 14 residues long. Germline V gives CDR1 GTSNPN, CDR2 SVGIG (reference sequence). J lost 1 base, V lost 0 bases, and 1 base had no gene match. The CDR3 region is CAWSVDRGNTEAFF. The CDR3 DNA reads as TGTGCCTGGAGTGTCGACAGGGGGAACACTGAAGCTTTCTTT.